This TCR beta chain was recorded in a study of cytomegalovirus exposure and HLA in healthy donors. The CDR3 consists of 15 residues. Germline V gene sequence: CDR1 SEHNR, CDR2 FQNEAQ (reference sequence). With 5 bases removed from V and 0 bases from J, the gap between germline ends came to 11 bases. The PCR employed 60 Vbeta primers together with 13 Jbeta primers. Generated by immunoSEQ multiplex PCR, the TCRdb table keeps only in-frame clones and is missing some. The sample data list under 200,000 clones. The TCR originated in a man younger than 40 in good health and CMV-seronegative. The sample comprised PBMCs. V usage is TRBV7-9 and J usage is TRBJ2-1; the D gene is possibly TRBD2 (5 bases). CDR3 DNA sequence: TGTGCCAGCAGCCAGCCGGGAAGCTCCTACAATGAGCAGTTCTTC. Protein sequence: CASSQPGSSYNEQFF.